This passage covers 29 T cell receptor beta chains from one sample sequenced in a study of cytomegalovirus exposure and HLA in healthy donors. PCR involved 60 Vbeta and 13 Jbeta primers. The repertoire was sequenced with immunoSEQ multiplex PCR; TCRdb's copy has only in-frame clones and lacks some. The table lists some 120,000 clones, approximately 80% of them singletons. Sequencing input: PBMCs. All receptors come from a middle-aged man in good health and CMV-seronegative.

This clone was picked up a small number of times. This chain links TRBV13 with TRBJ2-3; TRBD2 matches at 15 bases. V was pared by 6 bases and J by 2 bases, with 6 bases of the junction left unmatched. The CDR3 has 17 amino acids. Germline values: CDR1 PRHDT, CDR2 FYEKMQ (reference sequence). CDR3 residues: CASRRTSGRVATDTQYF. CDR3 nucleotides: TGTGCCAGCAGACGGACTAGCGGGAGGGTTGCCACAGATACGCAGTATTTT.

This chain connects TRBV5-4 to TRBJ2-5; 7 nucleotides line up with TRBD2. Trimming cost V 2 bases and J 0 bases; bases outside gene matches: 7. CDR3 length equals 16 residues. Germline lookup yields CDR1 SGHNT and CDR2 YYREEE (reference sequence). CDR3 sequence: CASSFGLAEHQETQYF. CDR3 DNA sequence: TGTGCCAGCAGCTTTGGTCTAGCGGAACACCAAGAGACCCAGTACTTC.

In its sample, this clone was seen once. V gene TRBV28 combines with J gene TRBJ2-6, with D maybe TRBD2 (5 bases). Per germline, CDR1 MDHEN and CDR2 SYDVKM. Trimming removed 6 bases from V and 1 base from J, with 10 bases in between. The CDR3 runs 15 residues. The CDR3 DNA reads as TGTGCCAGCAGCCTCCCGGGGTCTGGGGCCAACGTCCTGACTTTC. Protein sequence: CASSLPGSGANVLTF.

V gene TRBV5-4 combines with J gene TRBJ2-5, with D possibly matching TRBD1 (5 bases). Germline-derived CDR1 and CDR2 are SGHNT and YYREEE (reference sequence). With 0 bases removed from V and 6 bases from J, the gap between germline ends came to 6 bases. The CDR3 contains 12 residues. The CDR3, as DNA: TGTGCCAGCAGCTTGGAGGGGAAGACCCAGTACTTC. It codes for CASSLEGKTQYF. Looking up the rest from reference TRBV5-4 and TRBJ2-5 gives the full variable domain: ETGVTQSPTHLIKTRGQQVTLRCSSQSGHNTVSWYQQALGQGPQFIFQYYREEENGRGNFPPRFSGLQFPNYSSELNVNALELDDSALYLCASSLEGKTQYFGPGTRLLVL.

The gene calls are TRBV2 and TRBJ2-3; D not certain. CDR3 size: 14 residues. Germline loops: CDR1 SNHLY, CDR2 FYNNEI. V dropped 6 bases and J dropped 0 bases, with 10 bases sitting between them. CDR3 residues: CASRTTSSTDTQYF. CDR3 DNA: TGTGCCAGCAGGACAACGTCTAGCACAGATACGCAGTATTTT.

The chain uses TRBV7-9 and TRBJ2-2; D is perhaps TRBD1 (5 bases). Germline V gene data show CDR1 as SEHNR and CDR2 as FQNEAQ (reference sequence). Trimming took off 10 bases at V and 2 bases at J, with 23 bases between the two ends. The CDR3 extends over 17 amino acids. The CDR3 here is CATRKGVPQANTGELFF. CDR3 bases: TGTGCCACGCGTAAAGGGGTCCCCCAGGCAAACACCGGGGAGCTGTTTTTT.

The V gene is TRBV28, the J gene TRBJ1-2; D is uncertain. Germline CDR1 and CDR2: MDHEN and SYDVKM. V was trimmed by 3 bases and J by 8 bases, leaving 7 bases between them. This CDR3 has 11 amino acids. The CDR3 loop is CASSFNGGYTF. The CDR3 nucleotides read TGTGCCAGCAGTTTTAATGGCGGCTACACCTTC.

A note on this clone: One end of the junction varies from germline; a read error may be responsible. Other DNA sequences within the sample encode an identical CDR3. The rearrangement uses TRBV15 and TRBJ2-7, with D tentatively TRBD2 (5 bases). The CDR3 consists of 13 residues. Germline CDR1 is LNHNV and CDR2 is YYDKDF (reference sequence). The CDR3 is CATSRVDSDEQYF. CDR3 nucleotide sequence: TGTGCCACTAGCAGAGTTGATAGCGACGAGCAGTACTTC.

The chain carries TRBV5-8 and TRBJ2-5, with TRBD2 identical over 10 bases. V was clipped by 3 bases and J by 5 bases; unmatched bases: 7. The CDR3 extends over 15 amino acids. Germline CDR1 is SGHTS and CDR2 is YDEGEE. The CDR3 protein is CASSSASGGRETQYF. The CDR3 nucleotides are TGTGCCAGCAGCTCAGCTAGCGGGGGACGGGAGACCCAGTACTTC.

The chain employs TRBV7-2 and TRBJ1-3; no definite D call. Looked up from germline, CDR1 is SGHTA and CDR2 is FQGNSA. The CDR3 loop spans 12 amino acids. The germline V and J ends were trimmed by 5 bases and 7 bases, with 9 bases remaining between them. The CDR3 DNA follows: TGTGCCAGCAGCCCTCCGGGGAACACCATATATTTT. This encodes CASSPPGNTIYF. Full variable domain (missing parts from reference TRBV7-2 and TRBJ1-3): GAGVSQSPSNKVTEKGKDVELRCDPISGHTALYWYRQSLGQGLEFLIYFQGNSAPDKSGLPSDRFSAERTGGSVSTLTIQRTQQEDSAVYLCASSPPGNTIYFGEGSWLTVV.

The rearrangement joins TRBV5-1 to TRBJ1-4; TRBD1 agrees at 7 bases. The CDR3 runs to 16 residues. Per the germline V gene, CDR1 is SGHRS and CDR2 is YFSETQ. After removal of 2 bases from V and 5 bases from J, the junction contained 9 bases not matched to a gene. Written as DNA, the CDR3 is TGCGCCAGCAGCTTTCAAACCGGGACAGCAAATGAAAAACTGTTTTTT. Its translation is CASSFQTGTANEKLFF.

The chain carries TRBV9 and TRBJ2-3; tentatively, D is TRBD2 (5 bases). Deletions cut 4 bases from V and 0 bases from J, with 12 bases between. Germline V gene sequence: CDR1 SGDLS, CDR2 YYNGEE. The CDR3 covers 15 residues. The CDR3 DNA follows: TGTGCCAGCAGCTCAGCGGTGCGGAGCACAGATACGCAGTATTTT. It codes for CASSSAVRSTDTQYF.

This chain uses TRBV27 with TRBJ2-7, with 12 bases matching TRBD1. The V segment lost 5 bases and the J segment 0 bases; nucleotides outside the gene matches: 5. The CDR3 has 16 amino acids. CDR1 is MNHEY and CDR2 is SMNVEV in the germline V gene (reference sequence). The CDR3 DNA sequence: TGTGCCAGCAGTAAACCGGGACAGGGGGCCTCCTACGAGCAGTACTTC. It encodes CASSKPGQGASYEQYF.

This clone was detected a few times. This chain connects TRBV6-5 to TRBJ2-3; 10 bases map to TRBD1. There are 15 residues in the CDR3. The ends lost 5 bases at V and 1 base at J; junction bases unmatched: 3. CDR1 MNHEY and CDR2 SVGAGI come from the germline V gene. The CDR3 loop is CASSRGTGGTDTQYF. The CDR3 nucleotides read TGTGCCAGCAGTCGTGGGACAGGGGGCACAGATACGCAGTATTTT.

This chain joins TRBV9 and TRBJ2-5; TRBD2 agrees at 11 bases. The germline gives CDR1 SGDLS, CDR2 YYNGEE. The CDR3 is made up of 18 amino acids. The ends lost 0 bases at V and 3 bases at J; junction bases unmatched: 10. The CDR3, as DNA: TGTGCCAGCAGCGTAGGGACAGCCGGGACTAGCGGTAAAGAGACCCAGTACTTC. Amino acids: CASSVGTAGTSGKETQYF.

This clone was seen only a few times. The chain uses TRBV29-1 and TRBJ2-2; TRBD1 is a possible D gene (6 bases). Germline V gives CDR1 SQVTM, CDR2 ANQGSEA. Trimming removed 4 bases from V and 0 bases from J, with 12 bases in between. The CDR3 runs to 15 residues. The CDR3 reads CSVGATGSNTGELFF. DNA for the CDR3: TGCAGCGTTGGGGCGACAGGATCGAACACCGGGGAGCTGTTTTTT.

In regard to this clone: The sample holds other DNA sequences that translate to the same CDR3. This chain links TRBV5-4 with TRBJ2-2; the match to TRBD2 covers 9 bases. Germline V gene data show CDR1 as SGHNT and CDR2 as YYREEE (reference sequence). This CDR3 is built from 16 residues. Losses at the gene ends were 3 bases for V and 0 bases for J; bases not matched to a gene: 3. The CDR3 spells CASSSSSGANTGELFF. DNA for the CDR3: TGTGCCAGCAGCTCCTCTAGCGGGGCGAACACCGGGGAGCTGTTTTTT.

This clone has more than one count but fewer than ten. This chain's CDR3 is CAIADRGPGEQFF. In DNA form, the CDR3 reads TGTGCCATCGCAGACAGGGGGCCGGGTGAGCAGTTCTTC. The V gene is TRBV10-3, the J gene TRBJ2-1, with TRBD1 matching over 10 bases. Germline-derived CDR1 and CDR2 are ENHRY and SYGVKD. This CDR3 is 13 amino acids long. V was pared by 8 bases and J by 9 bases, with 7 bases of the junction left unmatched.

The CDR3 reads CASSRAGGPYEQYF. DNA of the CDR3: TGTGCCAGCAGTCGAGCGGGAGGGCCCTACGAGCAGTACTTC. The chain uses TRBV28 and TRBJ2-7, with 10 bases that match TRBD2. The CDR3 has 14 amino acids. Germline V gene sequence: CDR1 MDHEN, CDR2 SYDVKM. V dropped 5 bases and J dropped 2; count of bases not matched to a gene: 3. Supplemented by reference TRBV28 and TRBJ2-7, the full variable domain reads DVKVTQSSRYLVKRTGEKVFLECVQDMDHENMFWYRQDPGLGLRLIYFSYDVKMKEKGDIPEGYSVSREKKERFSLILESASTNQTSMYLCASSRAGGPYEQYFGPGTRLTVT.

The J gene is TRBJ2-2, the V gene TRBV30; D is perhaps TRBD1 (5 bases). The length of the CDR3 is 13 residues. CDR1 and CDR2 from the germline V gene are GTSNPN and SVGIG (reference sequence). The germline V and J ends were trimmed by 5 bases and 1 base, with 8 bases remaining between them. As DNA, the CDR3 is TGTGCCTGGGAGACAGTGAACACCGGGGAGCTGTTTTTT. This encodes CAWETVNTGELFF.

The CDR3 coding sequence is TGTGCCACCAGCGGCGGGACCCCAGCTAGCACAGATACGCAGTATTTT. Protein product: CATSGGTPASTDTQYF. This chain uses TRBV15 with TRBJ2-3; D is perhaps TRBD2 (6 bases). This CDR3 spans 16 amino acids. V lost 5 bases to trimming and J lost 0 bases, with 15 bases between them. Looked up from germline, CDR1 is LNHNV and CDR2 is YYDKDF (reference sequence).

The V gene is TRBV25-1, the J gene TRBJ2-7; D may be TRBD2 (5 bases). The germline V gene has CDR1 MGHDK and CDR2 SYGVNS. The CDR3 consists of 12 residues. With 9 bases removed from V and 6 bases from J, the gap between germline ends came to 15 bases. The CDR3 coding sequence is TGTGCCAGTACCAGCTTGAGGGCCGAGCAGTACTTC. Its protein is CASTSLRAEQYF.

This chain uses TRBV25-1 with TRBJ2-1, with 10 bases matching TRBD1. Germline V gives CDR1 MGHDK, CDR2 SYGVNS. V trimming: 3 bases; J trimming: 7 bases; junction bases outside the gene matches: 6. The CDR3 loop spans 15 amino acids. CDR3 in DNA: TGTGCCAGCAGTGATCCGGGACAGGGGAAGAATGAGCAGTTCTTC. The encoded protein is CASSDPGQGKNEQFF. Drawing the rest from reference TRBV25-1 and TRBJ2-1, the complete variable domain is EADIYQTPRYLVIGTGKKITLECSQTMGHDKMYWYQQDPGMELHLIHYSYGVNSTEKGDLSSESTVSRIRTEHFPLTLESARPSHTSQYLCASSDPGQGKNEQFFGPGTRLTVL.

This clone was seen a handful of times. The CDR3 coding sequence is TGCGCCAGCAGCTCGGGGGACTCTGGGGCCAACGTCCTGACTTTC. It encodes CASSSGDSGANVLTF. This sequence joins TRBV5-1 and TRBJ2-6, with D perhaps TRBD2 (6 bases). The V gene's germline CDR1 is SGHRS and CDR2 YFSETQ. This CDR3 contains 15 residues. V was pared by 3 bases and J by 0 bases, with 7 bases between.

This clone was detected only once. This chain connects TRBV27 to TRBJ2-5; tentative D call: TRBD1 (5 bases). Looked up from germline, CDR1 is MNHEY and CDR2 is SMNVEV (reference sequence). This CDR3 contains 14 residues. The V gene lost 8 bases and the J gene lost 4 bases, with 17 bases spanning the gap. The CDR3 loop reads CASGAALEGETQYF. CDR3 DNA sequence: TGTGCCAGCGGGGCCGCCCTCGAAGGAGAGACCCAGTACTTC.

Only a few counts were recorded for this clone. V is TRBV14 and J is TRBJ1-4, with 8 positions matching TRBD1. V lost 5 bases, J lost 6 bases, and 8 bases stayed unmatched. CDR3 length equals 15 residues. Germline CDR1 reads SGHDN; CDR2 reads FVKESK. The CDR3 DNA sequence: TGTGCCAGCAGCGAGAGGACAGGGCGAGATGAAAAACTGTTTTTT. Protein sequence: CASSERTGRDEKLFF.

In DNA form, the CDR3 reads TGTGCCAGCAGCTTAGTCGCGGGAAGGGTCACCGGGGAGCTGTTTTTT. Translating it yields CASSLVAGRVTGELFF. V is TRBV7-2 and J is TRBJ2-2; possibly TRBD2 for D (6 bases). Germline V gene sequence: CDR1 SGHTA, CDR2 FQGNSA. Trimming cost V 1 base and J 4 bases, with 13 bases left between them. The CDR3 has 16 amino acids. Full variable domain (missing parts from reference TRBV7-2 and TRBJ2-2): GAGVSQSPSNKVTEKGKDVELRCDPISGHTALYWYRQSLGQGLEFLIYFQGNSAPDKSGLPSDRFSAERTGGSVSTLTIQRTQQEDSAVYLCASSLVAGRVTGELFFGEGSRLTVL.

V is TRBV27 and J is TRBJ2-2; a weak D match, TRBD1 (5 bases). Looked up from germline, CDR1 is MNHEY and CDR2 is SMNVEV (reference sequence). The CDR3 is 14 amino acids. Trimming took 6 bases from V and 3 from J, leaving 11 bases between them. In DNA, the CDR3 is TGTGCCAGCAGACTACAGGTGGACACCGGGGAGCTGTTTTTT. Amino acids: CASRLQVDTGELFF.

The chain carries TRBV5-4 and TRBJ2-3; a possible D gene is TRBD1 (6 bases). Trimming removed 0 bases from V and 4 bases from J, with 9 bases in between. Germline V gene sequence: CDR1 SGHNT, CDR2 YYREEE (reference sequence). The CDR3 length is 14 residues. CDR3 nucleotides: TGTGCCAGCAGCTTGGCACAGGGTCCAGATACGCAGTATTTT. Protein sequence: CASSLAQGPDTQYF.